Presented here are 4 T cell receptor beta chains from one specimen sequenced in a study of blood T cells in healthy people across ages. A second about 7 to 12 cycle PCR used barcoded and J-beta primers. TCRdb re-called the 5' RACE reads through MiXCR, storing one row per CDR3 protein. The sample has 650,000 to 800,000 distinct CDR3 sequences, roughly 44% seen once. The sample was blood. These TCRs come from a man aged 60 to 75 in good health.

The chain joins TRBV15 to TRBJ2-7; D may match TRBD1 or TRBD2 (5 bases each). The DNA end lines up better with TRBJ2-5; the J call may be wrong. Germline values: CDR1 LNHNV, CDR2 YYDKDF (reference sequence). CDR3 size: 13 residues. Written as DNA, the CDR3 is TGTGCCACCAGCAGAGAAGGGGACGAGACCCAGTACTTC. Translated, it gives CATSREGDETQYF.

This clonotype showed up just a few times. This chain uses TRBV20-1 with TRBJ1-4; 7 bases are shared with TRBD1. The germline gives CDR1 DFQATT, CDR2 SNEGSKA (reference sequence). V gave up 3 bases and J gave up 4 bases; unmatched junction bases: 8. CDR3 length: 15 amino acids. CDR3 coding DNA: TGCAGTGCTAGGGGGACAGAGTTTTTTAATGAAAAACTGTTTTTT. This codes for CSARGTEFFNEKLFF.

V is TRBV3-1 and J is TRBJ1-6; tentatively, D is TRBD1 (5 bases). Trimming left V 3 bases short and J 0 bases short, with 15 bases between. This CDR3 spans 18 amino acids. Germline V gene lookup returns CDR1 LGHDT and CDR2 YNNKEL (reference sequence). For the CDR3, the DNA is TGTGCCAGCAGCCATCGTAGACAGTGGAGCTCCTATAATTCACCCCTCCACTTT. This codes for CASSHRRQWSSYNSPLHF.

This clonotype was counted between two and nine times. The J gene is TRBJ2-7, the V gene TRBV5-5; D is ambiguous. Germline CDR1 SGHKS, CDR2 YYEKEE (reference sequence). The CDR3 contains 15 residues. Trimming stripped 0 bases from V and 2 bases from J, with 12 bases between. CDR3 loop: CASSLDPDGTYEQYF. In DNA, the CDR3 is TGTGCCAGCAGCTTGGATCCGGACGGTACCTACGAGCAGTACTTC.